This T cell receptor (beta chain) was recovered during a study of shared clonotypes between healthy human individuals (TCRdb year 2020). At the level of the whole study: The cohort comprised two women and a few men aged 18 to 49 years. For each donor, CD4 naive and CD4 memory were each run on three plates, CD8 naive on two plates, and CD8 memory on one plate. To estimate repertoire size and how much clonotype sharing occurs between individuals, the study deeply sequenced the blood TCR repertoires of 5 or 6 healthy adults. To increase sequencing depth and limit assay-specific biases, TCR repertoire library preparation and sequencing were carried out by different laboratories using diverse techniques. Between about 0.8 and 8.9 billion PBMCs per donor were obtained by leukapheresis.

Using the deep immunoSEQ assay, TCR CDR3 regions were amplified from genomic DNA by multiplex PCR. Extracted genomic DNA from each cell subset was spread evenly across all wells of several immunoSEQ 96-well plates, with each plate serving as a replicate. For sorted subsets, each replicate PCR was loaded with approximately 0.2 ug genomic DNA, equivalent to 32,000 or so T cell genomes. The purified libraries were quantified using a Qubit 3.0 fluorometer, sized with a Bioanalyzer 2100, and then quantified again using the KAPA Library Quantification kit. Every immunoSEQ 96-well plate was sequenced on a separate single-read 150-cycle Illumina NextSeq 550 flow cell. The original methods were these. Because the immunoSEQ output included only junctional sequences and no quality scores, the filtering could not be the same as the filtering used for full-length reads. To assign V/J genes and CDR3, sequences were annotated using PyIR, a Python wrapper for IgBLAST v1.9, with IMGT germline references. Any read was removed if the V/J assignment was weak (E-value above 1e-6), the CDR3 was missing, or the read contained stop codons, out-of-frame junctions, or ambiguous translated residues. V3J clonotypes were defined by identical inferred V gene, J gene, and CDR3 amino acid sequence. Percentage overlap between repertoires was computed as shared unique clonotypes divided by the size of the smaller repertoire. Three approaches were used to assess repertoire richness: RTK rarefaction, the Chao1 estimator, and Recon v2.1 estimates of unobserved clonotypes. Generation probabilities for all TCRbeta clonotypes obtained by the gDNA method from a handful of donors were computed using OLGA. Not all clones reach the TCRdb copy of this immuneACCESS table, which keeps in-frame sequences only. Checked studies attribute under half of the gap to unresolved V genes and leave the rest unexplained. V and J calls and clone size are copied from that table; D and trimming were computed from the DNA. This sample lists about 2 million clones; 85% to 95% were detected once. The top ten constitute 0.13% of the sample.

Trimming removed 3 bases from V and 3 bases from J; the gene matches leave 10 bases unexplained. From its cysteine to its phenylalanine, the CDR3 spans 16 amino acids. This entry keeps only the CDR3 DNA: 48 bases, framed from base 1. The germline V gene (reference sequence) yields GTSNPN for CDR1 and SVGIG for CDR2. General conclusions and limits of the study: Compared with non-shared clonotypes, clonotypes shared by all four sorted-subset donors had higher generation probabilities. Naive subsets generally had larger estimated clonotype richness than memory subsets did. Sharing across a few donors was observed for roughly 5.4% of naive CD4, 3.5% of naive CD8, about 2.5% of memory CD4, and approximately 0.41% of memory CD8 clonotypes. Sampling was limited to blood, and TCR repertoires in tissue likely differ from TCR repertoires in blood. Pairwise subsampling indicated that sequencing depth was expected to affect the degree of clonotype sharing among donors. Because the study included only a small number of donors, the genetic and exposure-history diversity represented was limited. Incomplete sequencing was indicated by rarefaction of sorted-subset datasets, despite the large sequencing depth.

Turning to this clone: There is no known antigen for this receptor. It has no much larger one-base neighbor in the sample; base qualities were not kept.

The donors were healthy, HIV-negative adults with no recently reported acute infections or vaccinations. Every donor was a Caucasian adult residing in Nashville, Tennessee, USA. CD4+ T cells were enriched by magnetic negative selection, after which naive cells were positively selected on CD45RA and the negative fraction was taken as the memory subset. Blood was collected by leukapheresis, and PBMCs were isolated by Ficoll-Histopaque density gradient centrifugation and then cryopreserved in liquid nitrogen vapor phase. Analytical flow cytometry was used to check the purity and quantity of each magnetically sorted T cell population. Each sorted fraction had its genomic DNA isolated and then quantified by UV absorbance on a Nanodrop 2000c.

Recombination connected TRBV30 to TRBJ2-2; 7 central nucleotides agree with TRBD1. The source material was naive CD4+ T cells sorted from blood. The cell subset or site label, read with the paper, signifies: CD45RA+ positively selected. This sequence was found in a young man in good health. The DNA sequence reads TGTGCCTGGAGCCTCCAGGGGGTGACGTACACCGGGGAGCTGTTTTTT. Its amino acids are CAWSLQGVTYTGELFF.